This T cell receptor beta chain stems from a study of blood T cells in healthy people across ages (dated by TCRdb to 2014 to 2015). About the full investigation: Template switching captured roughly one uniquely barcoded TCR beta cDNA molecule per two T cells in model experiments. Age-related changes in TCR beta repertoire diversity were measured in the study by deep sequencing normalized with unique cDNA molecular identifiers. Four age groups were formed from the donors: young (average about 15 years), middle-aged (approximately 40), aged (under 70) and long-lived (approximately 78). To avoid experimental bias, donors of different ages were randomly spread across the sequencing lanes. Using the same blood draw, the study looked at two additional independent replicas of 1 million unique cDNA reads for two donors, one aged 18 to 29 and the other aged 80 or older.

V drops 3 bases and J drops 2 bases, leaving 18 bases in between. Measured from the cysteine to the phenylalanine, the CDR3 is 16 residues long. Just the 48-base CDR3 DNA is kept, in frame starting at base 1. CDR1 is given as DFQATT and CDR2 as SNEGSKA, both from the germline V gene (reference sequence). The paper as a whole reports these results and caveats: Donor CMV infection status was unknown, potentially confounding age-related changes in expanded clonotypes. Estimates of total diversity from one million sequenced T cells were regarded as lower bounds and underestimates. Observed TCR beta diversity per million T cells fell roughly linearly with age, and a significant reduction was already apparent by age about 36. There was a strong correlation between observed TCR beta diversity and the percentage of naive T cells measured by flow cytometry. Since profiling was done on bulk unsorted PBMCs, naive and antigen-experienced compartments could not be conclusively compared. The long-lived group showed more naive CD4+ T cells, fewer expanded clones and increased TCR diversity than the aged group, suggesting age selection.

About this clonotype: The antigen it binds to is not known. Per-nucleotide qualities are absent, and no much larger clonotype sits a single base away.

Systemically healthy Caucasian individuals from Russia, 39 in total and aged about 6 to 100 years, were included as donors. Around 10 milliliters of peripheral blood were drawn from each donor into EDTA-treated Vacutainer tubes. Ficoll-Paque density-gradient centrifugation was used to isolate PBMCs, with at least 6.5 million per sample. Total RNA, at least 5.5 micrograms per sample, was extracted from PBMCs with Trizol reagent. Naive CD45RAhigh/CD27high T cell percentages were measured by flow cytometry on a PBMC aliquot from every donor. The library was made by 5' RACE. The run used an Illumina HiSeq 2500. The second PCR ran for roughly 7 to 11 cycles and used a J-beta primer mix along with a sample-barcoded 5' primer. A template-switch 5' adaptor carrying 12 random nucleotides introduced a unique molecular identifier onto each TCR beta cDNA molecule. At least 2.5 million CDR3-containing paired-end reads were obtained from each sample. All of the RNA was converted into first-strand cDNA using the Mint cDNA synthesis kit, with a TRBC-specific oligonucleotide serving as the primer. All cDNA was treated with uracil-DNA glycosylase and then went through a first 18-cycle PCR with the universal primers M1SS and BC2_uni_R. In the authors' own workflow: For normalization, 1 million high-quality reads, each with a distinct molecular identifier, were randomly selected from each sample. Instead of being binned into consensus sequences, reads that shared molecular identifiers were thrown out. MiTCR, with a Q25 quality threshold and the strictest error-elimination algorithm, was used for CDR3 identification, clonotype clustering and error correction. A nonparametric unseen species model using Euler transformation provided a lower-bound estimate of total TCR beta diversity. In TCRdb, the public reads were trimmed at Q25 with fastp and aligned with MiXCR, with productive beta chains retained. Each entry merges the rows of one CDR3 protein and shows their most common DNA and genes. These V and J calls derive from TCRdb rather than the authors' analysis. Across this sample there are around 900,000 distinct CDR3 sequences, with just over 50% seen only once. In total, the top ten clones hold about a fifth of the sample.

In this chain, TRBV20-1 is recombined with TRBJ2-3; TRBD2 is a possible D gene, resting on 5 matching bases. The TCR originated in a woman in her sixties in good health. The sample was blood. CDR3 region: CSARNNGERYTDTQYF. The sequenced DNA is TGCAGTGCTAGGAATAACGGGGAAAGGTACACAGATACGCAGTATTTT.